The source of this TCR beta chain is a study of blood T cells in healthy people across ages. The sample holds a few counts of this clonotype. The CDR3 has 17 residues. Germline V lookup: CDR1 SGDLS, CDR2 YYNGEE. Unmatched junction bases numbered 12, after V lost 2 bases and J lost 5 bases. Primers used in a second PCR of about 6 to 11 cycles were a sample-barcoded 5' primer and a J-beta primer mix. A single record per CDR3 protein comes from TCRdb applying MiXCR to the 5' RACE reads. The sample records about 1.6 million distinct CDR3 sequences, about 32% being singletons. Sequencing input: blood. This chain connects TRBV9 to TRBJ2-1; 8 bases are shared with TRBD2. The source of this sequence is a woman aged 25 to 39 in good health. This CDR3 reads CASSVPERGMADNEQFF. CDR3 nucleotide sequence: TGTGCCAGCAGCGTGCCGGAGCGGGGGATGGCCGACAATGAGCAGTTCTTC.